This T cell receptor beta chain was obtained from a study of CXCR3-negative and CXCR3-positive naive CD8 T cells. Across the whole study: Each library held about 1.5 +/- 0.3 million TRB reads, approximately 130 million in total. The study's findings and limits: Compared with CXCR3-negative naive cells, CXCR3-positive naive cells showed more hydrophobic TRB CDR3s. TRB CDR3 properties were used to infer TCR strength, and surface CD5 was comparable between naive subsets. The study found that naive CXCR3-negative and CXCR3-positive cells shared TRBV-TRBJ usage, while memory cells differed.

Naive CD8+ T cells were CD45RO-CCR7+CD27+CD95-. Details on this clonotype: Antigen: not known.

TRB cDNA was prepared as libraries by UMI-labeled 5' RACE. TCRdb re-called the 5' RACE reads, yielding one record per CDR3 amino acid sequence without DNA. Its table lists tens of thousands of distinct CDR3 sequences. Input material: naive CXCR3+ CD8+ T cells from blood. Subset noted: CD45RO-CCR7+CD27+CD95- naive CD8+ T cells expressing CXCR3 (TNR3+). The receptor's source is a human donor in good health. Some clones in this sample may be carry-over from other donors' samples.

CDR3 sequence reads: CASSLRDRTYNEQFF. The V call is TRBV6-5, the J call TRBJ2-1; the D call of TRBD1 rests on TCRdb alone, since no DNA is present to check it. CDR3 size: 15 residues. Germline V gene data show CDR1 as MNHEY and CDR2 as SVGAGI.